This is a list of T cell receptor beta chains from one sample in a study of shared clonotypes between healthy human individuals. Assay: immunoSEQ multiplex PCR; the TCRdb copy retains only in-frame clones and omits some. The table includes about 2 million clones, about 95% detected once. The sequencing input was naive CD8+ T cells sorted from blood. These receptors were collected from a man younger than 30 in good health. Both conserved end residues are trimmed from each CDR3. Fields, in order: V gene, J gene, CDR3 protein.

V gene: TRBV9; J gene: TRBJ2-7; CDR3 protein: ASSVETNYEQY
V gene: TRBV7-8; J gene: TRBJ1-1; CDR3 protein: ASSLEMYTEAF
V gene: TRBV5-1; J gene: TRBJ2-1; CDR3 protein: ASSSAVSYNEQF
V gene: TRBV19; J gene: TRBJ2-7; CDR3 protein: ASSIGLSGYEQY
V gene: TRBV10-3; J gene: TRBJ2-3; CDR3 protein: AISPRTGADTQY
V gene: TRBV10-1; J gene: TRBJ2-5; CDR3 protein: ASSDRVRGQETQY
V gene: TRBV9; J gene: TRBJ1-1; CDR3 protein: ASSATGHLTEAF
V gene: TRBV6-5; J gene: TRBJ2-7; CDR3 protein: ASSYGTPGEQY
V gene: TRBV7-2; J gene: TRBJ2-7; CDR3 protein: ASSFSSGDLYEQY
V gene: TRBV10-3; J gene: TRBJ2-1; CDR3 protein: ANQAGDSPYNEQF
V gene: TRBV2; J gene: TRBJ1-2; CDR3 protein: ARRQEHGYGYT
V gene: TRBV18; J gene: TRBJ1-5; CDR3 protein: ASSPGRGADQPQH
V gene: TRBV28; J gene: TRBJ1-3; CDR3 protein: ASSPHLSTGFSGNTIY
V gene: TRBV9; J gene: TRBJ2-6; CDR3 protein: ASSVGYWDTPSGANVLT
V gene: TRBV19; J gene: TRBJ1-1; CDR3 protein: ASFPDRVNTEAF
V gene: TRBV6-1; J gene: TRBJ2-7; CDR3 protein: ASKGTSYEQY
V gene: TRBV6-5; J gene: TRBJ1-2; CDR3 protein: ASSPSGGGYT
V gene: TRBV7-6; J gene: TRBJ2-2; CDR3 protein: ASSQLTGQGPGELF
V gene: TRBV16; J gene: TRBJ2-5; CDR3 protein: ASSQSGEQETQY
V gene: TRBV5-4; J gene: TRBJ2-7; CDR3 protein: ASSHGRGLTYEQY
V gene: TRBV19; J gene: TRBJ2-2; CDR3 protein: ASSMGTGELF
V gene: TRBV25-1; J gene: TRBJ1-4; CDR3 protein: ASSELPTGRDEKLF
V gene: TRBV30; J gene: TRBJ2-7; CDR3 protein: AWGQGVNEQY
V gene: TRBV20-1; J gene: TRBJ1-1; CDR3 protein: STTVNTEAF
V gene: TRBV5-6; J gene: TRBJ2-1; CDR3 protein: ASSPEGTVRSPYNEQF
V gene: TRBV11-3; J gene: TRBJ2-2; CDR3 protein: ASSYRGGNTGELF
V gene: TRBV28; J gene: TRBJ1-5; CDR3 protein: ASSFAGTDVYQPQH
V gene: TRBV27; J gene: TRBJ1-1; CDR3 protein: ASSSPGLNTEAF
V gene: TRBV1; J gene: TRBJ2-5; CDR3 protein: TSTGARQQETQY
V gene: TRBV4-2; J gene: TRBJ2-7; CDR3 protein: ASSQETSGGAEQY
V gene: TRBV7-7; J gene: TRBJ2-3; CDR3 protein: ASSLRFSTDTQY
V gene: TRBV7-6; J gene: TRBJ1-3; CDR3 protein: ASSLLSGNTIY
V gene: TRBV4-1; J gene: TRBJ1-3; CDR3 protein: ASSHSTAGTGNTIY
V gene: TRBV6-5; J gene: TRBJ1-2; CDR3 protein: ASSYVGYGYT
V gene: TRBV4-1; J gene: TRBJ2-1; CDR3 protein: ASSHGANSYNEQF
V gene: TRBV6-5; J gene: TRBJ2-7; CDR3 protein: ASTPGTPFYEQY